This TCR beta chain was sequenced during a study of cytomegalovirus exposure and HLA in healthy donors. Whole-study results and caveats: Diagnosis of cytomegalovirus status made by the classifier reportedly showed high specificity and sensitivity.

Clones were read by immunoSEQ multiplex PCR, and TCRdb kept only the in-frame ones, dropping some. The data show 150,000 to 200,000 clones, 80% to 90% seen once. Remarks on this clone: What it binds is not known.

The receptor's source is a woman aged 18-29 years in good health and CMV-seronegative. Sequencing input: PBMCs.

The chain's CDR3 is CARTGQGGDQPQHF. The CDR3 nucleotides read TGTGCCAGAACCGGTCAGGGGGGAGATCAGCCCCAGCATTTT. The V and J genes are TRBV21-1 and TRBJ1-5; TRBD1 is the table's D call and was not checked against the DNA. TRBV21-1 constitutes a pseudogene. This CDR3 region has 14 residues.